The 5 T cell receptor beta chains given below trace back to one sample, sequenced in a study of T cells in localized non-small cell lung cancer. This table comes from immunoSEQ multiplex PCR, and its TCRdb copy is limited to in-frame clones, with some not included. The sample lists over 10,000 clones; roughly 27% were seen once. This sample comprised lung tumor tissue, obtained before any cancer treatment. The receptors come from a female donor over 55 with stage I lung adenocarcinoma.

There are a few counts of this clone. This chain links TRBV9 with TRBJ1-4; D remains unclear. The CDR3 is 13 residues long. Germline V lookup: CDR1 SGDLS, CDR2 YYNGEE. Trimming removed 4 bases from V and 9 bases from J, with 13 bases in between. For the CDR3, the DNA is TGTGCCAGCAGCCTGGACGGCGGTCAAAAACTGTTTTTT. Protein: CASSLDGGQKLFF.

This clone was counted a few times. The chain joins TRBV6-8 to TRBJ1-5, with unresolved D. V shed 10 bases and J shed 3 bases, with 13 bases lying between them. Germline CDR1 MNHGY, CDR2 SAAAGT. The CDR3 is 13 amino acids. This CDR3 is CAIGHSLNQPQHF. CDR3 sequence (DNA): TGTGCCATCGGTCACAGCCTCAATCAGCCCCAGCATTTT.

In its sample, this clone was seen a few times. The V gene is TRBV2, the J gene TRBJ1-2; a weak D match, TRBD1 (5 bases). The V gene lost 6 bases and the J gene lost 4 bases, with 12 bases spanning the gap. CDR3 length equals 13 residues. Germline CDR1 reads SNHLY; CDR2 reads FYNNEI. The CDR3 DNA reads TGTGCCAGCAGATGGTCCGGGGGCTATGGCTACACCTTC. Translation gives CASRWSGGYGYTF.

The V call is TRBV14, the J call TRBJ2-2; weak D call: TRBD1 (6 bases). The CDR3 has 16 amino acids. Trimming took off 2 bases at V and 2 bases at J, with 12 bases between the two ends. Germline assignment: CDR1 SGHDN and CDR2 FVKESK. The CDR3 DNA is TGTGCCAGCAGCCAAACCGGGACACCTAACACCGGGGAGCTGTTTTTT. It is translated as CASSQTGTPNTGELFF. The full variable domain, rest sourced from reference TRBV14 and TRBJ2-2, is EAGVTQFPSHSVIEKGQTVTLRCDPISGHDNLYWYRRVMGKEIKFLLHFVKESKQDESGMPNNRFLAERTGGTYSTLKVQPAELEDSGVYFCASSQTGTPNTGELFFGEGSRLTVL.

V and J are TRBV29-1 and TRBJ2-1; D gene unclear. The CDR3 runs to 13 residues. Germline lookup yields CDR1 SQVTM and CDR2 ANQGSEA. Between the trimmed V and J ends, which lost 5 bases and 3 bases, there was a span of 11 bases. CDR3 in amino acids: CSVIDSHYNEQFF. CDR3 coding DNA: TGCAGCGTTATAGACTCACACTACAATGAGCAGTTCTTC.